A selection of T cell receptor beta chains follows, all from one sample in a study of T cells in Graves' hyperthyroidism and ophthalmopathy. A single record per CDR3 protein comes from TCRdb applying MiXCR to the multiplex PCR reads. The sample includes around 520,000 distinct CDR3 sequences, about an eighth of them seen just once. The material sequenced was blood. Receptor source: a woman under 30 with Graves' hyperthyroidism. The CDR3 runs from the conserved cysteine through the conserved F or W. Each record gives: CDR3 DNA, CDR3 protein, D gene, J gene, clone size, V gene. D genes are given only for firm matches. Only some rows state a clone size, as once, few, many or a class for expanded clones.

CDR3 DNA: TGCAGTGCTAGGTCGTCCAGGGTGATCGCTGAAGCTTTCTTT
CDR3 protein: CSARSSRVIAEAFF
D gene: -
J gene: TRBJ1-1
clone size: few
V gene: TRBV20-1

CDR3 DNA: TGTGCCAGCAGCCAAGACGCAGGACCGGGACTAGCGGGAGGGCCAGGTAATGAGCAGTTCTTC
CDR3 protein: CASSQDAGPGLAGGPGNEQFF
D gene: TRBD2
J gene: TRBJ2-1
clone size: many
V gene: TRBV3-1

CDR3 DNA: TGTGCCAGCAGCCACGGACTAGCTCGAGGCGATGAGCAGTTCTTC
CDR3 protein: CASSHGLARGDEQFF
D gene: TRBD2
J gene: TRBJ2-1
clone size: many
V gene: TRBV3-1

CDR3 DNA: TGTGCCAGCAGCCCCACTGGACAGGGGAGTGCTGGCTACACCTTC
CDR3 protein: CASSPTGQGSAGYTF
D gene: TRBD1
J gene: TRBJ1-2
clone size: -
V gene: TRBV3-1

CDR3 DNA: TGTGCCAGCAGCCAGGGACTAACCATCTTCACAGATACGCAGTATTTT
CDR3 protein: CASSQGLTIFTDTQYF
D gene: TRBD2
J gene: TRBJ2-3
clone size: many
V gene: TRBV14

CDR3 DNA: TGTGCCAGCAGTTTCGGTAGCGGGAGGGGTAATGAGCAGTTCTTC
CDR3 protein: CASSFGSGRGNEQFF
D gene: TRBD2
J gene: TRBJ2-1
clone size: many
V gene: TRBV12-3/TRBV12-4

CDR3 DNA: TGTGCCAGCAGCTACGACAGGCCCCCCACCGGGGAGCTGTTTTTT
CDR3 protein: CASSYDRPPTGELFF
D gene: -
J gene: TRBJ2-2
clone size: -
V gene: TRBV14

CDR3 DNA: TGTGCCAGCAGCTTAGAGTTCATTACAGATACGCAGTATTTT
CDR3 protein: CASSLEFITDTQYF
D gene: -
J gene: TRBJ2-3
clone size: many
V gene: TRBV11-2

CDR3 DNA: TGTGCCAGCAGCCAAAGAGGAGGGTCAGAGACCCAGTACTTC
CDR3 protein: CASSQRGGSETQYF
D gene: -
J gene: TRBJ2-5
clone size: many
V gene: TRBV3-1

CDR3 DNA: TGTGCCAGCAGCTTGGCCCGCAGGGGGCAATATGGCTACACCTTC
CDR3 protein: CASSLARRGQYGYTF
D gene: TRBD1
J gene: TRBJ1-2
clone size: -
V gene: TRBV5-4

CDR3 DNA: TGTGCCAGCAGAACCACGGGACAAGGTCTTCCTCAAGGCTACACCTTC
CDR3 protein: CASRTTGQGLPQGYTF
D gene: -
J gene: TRBJ1-2
clone size: few
V gene: TRBV6-1

CDR3 DNA: TGTGCCAGCAGCTTTCTGACGGGAGTCGTGGTAGAGACCCAGTACTTC
CDR3 protein: CASSFLTGVVVETQYF
D gene: -
J gene: TRBJ2-5
clone size: -
V gene: TRBV7-3

CDR3 DNA: TGTGCCAGCAGTTTACAACAGACCCAAGAGACCCAGTACTTC
CDR3 protein: CASSLQQTQETQYF
D gene: -
J gene: TRBJ2-5
clone size: few
V gene: TRBV12-3/TRBV12-4

CDR3 DNA: TGTGCCAGCAGCGTAGTGGGGGGTAACACTGAAGCTTTCTTT
CDR3 protein: CASSVVGGNTEAFF
D gene: -
J gene: TRBJ1-1
clone size: many
V gene: TRBV9

CDR3 DNA: TGTGCCAGCAGCGTAGCGGGGACCTGGACGCGGGAAAAACTGTTTTTT
CDR3 protein: CASSVAGTWTREKLFF
D gene: -
J gene: TRBJ1-4
clone size: -
V gene: TRBV9

CDR3 DNA: TGCAGTGCTCCCCCCCCCGAGACAGGGGTTGGAGAGACCCAGTACTTC
CDR3 protein: CSAPPPETGVGETQYF
D gene: TRBD1
J gene: TRBJ2-5
clone size: many
V gene: TRBV20-1

CDR3 DNA: TGTGCCAGTAGTACAGCGGGAGGACTGGGCGAGCAGTACTTC
CDR3 protein: CASSTAGGLGEQYF
D gene: TRBD2
J gene: TRBJ2-7
clone size: many
V gene: TRBV19

CDR3 DNA: TGTGCCAGCAGTGAAGCCGACCGAAATAATGAAAAACTGTTTTTT
CDR3 protein: CASSEADRNNEKLFF
D gene: -
J gene: TRBJ1-4
clone size: few
V gene: TRBV6-1

CDR3 DNA: TGCAGTGCCGACGACAGGTTCAAGCCAGAAGCTTCTAATGAAAAACTGTTTTTT
CDR3 protein: CSADDRFKPEASNEKLFF
D gene: -
J gene: TRBJ1-4
clone size: many
V gene: TRBV20-1

CDR3 DNA: TGTGCCAGCAGTTTATCCGAGCTAGCTGGGGCCAACGTCCTGACTTTC
CDR3 protein: CASSLSELAGANVLTF
D gene: -
J gene: TRBJ2-6
clone size: many
V gene: TRBV12-3/TRBV12-4

CDR3 DNA: TGTGCCAGCACCGCTGAGGCAAGCCCCGGGTACGAGCAGTTCTTC
CDR3 protein: CASTAEASPGYEQFF
D gene: -
J gene: TRBJ2-1
clone size: once
V gene: TRBV7-6

CDR3 DNA: TGTGCCAGCAGCTACGTACTAGCGGGAGAGTACCAGTTCTTC
CDR3 protein: CASSYVLAGEYQFF
D gene: TRBD2
J gene: TRBJ2-1
clone size: many
V gene: TRBV3-1

CDR3 DNA: TGTGCCATCAGTGAGCGGAGGGTGGGACAAGGGCCCAATCAGCCCCAGCATTTT
CDR3 protein: CAISERRVGQGPNQPQHF
D gene: -
J gene: TRBJ1-5
clone size: many
V gene: TRBV10-3

CDR3 DNA: TGCGCCAGCAGCTTGGTCGAAACGGTCACTGAAGCTTTCTTT
CDR3 protein: CASSLVETVTEAFF
D gene: -
J gene: TRBJ1-1
clone size: few
V gene: TRBV5-1

CDR3 DNA: TGTGCCAGCAGTTACTCGGGGGGTAGCAATCAGCCCCAGCATTTT
CDR3 protein: CASSYSGGSNQPQHF
D gene: -
J gene: TRBJ1-5
clone size: many
V gene: TRBV6-5

CDR3 DNA: TGCGCCAGCAGCTCCGGACTCCCTCTAGCGGGAGGGGGAGATACGCAGTATTTT
CDR3 protein: CASSSGLPLAGGGDTQYF
D gene: TRBD2
J gene: TRBJ2-3
clone size: many
V gene: TRBV5-1

CDR3 DNA: TGTGCCAGCAAAAGCGGGAGACCCAACAATGAGCAGTTCTTC
CDR3 protein: CASKSGRPNNEQFF
D gene: TRBD2
J gene: TRBJ2-1
clone size: few
V gene: TRBV6-1

CDR3 DNA: TGCGCCAGCAGCTCCCGACTAGCGGGAAGCACAGATACGCAGTATTTT
CDR3 protein: CASSSRLAGSTDTQYF
D gene: TRBD2
J gene: TRBJ2-3
clone size: few
V gene: TRBV5-1

CDR3 DNA: TGTGCCAGCAGCCGGGGTGTTGGCGGGAGAACAAATGAGCAGTTCTTC
CDR3 protein: CASSRGVGGRTNEQFF
D gene: TRBD2
J gene: TRBJ2-1
clone size: -
V gene: TRBV7-3

CDR3 DNA: TGCAGTGCTAGAGATCTCTTGAGGACAGGTCATCAGCCCCAGCATTTT
CDR3 protein: CSARDLLRTGHQPQHF
D gene: TRBD1
J gene: TRBJ1-5
clone size: few
V gene: TRBV20-1

CDR3 DNA: TGCAGTGCTAGAGACCTGGGACTAGCGGGAGGGAGGGGTCAGTTCTTC
CDR3 protein: CSARDLGLAGGRGQFF
D gene: TRBD2
J gene: TRBJ2-1
clone size: many
V gene: TRBV20-1

CDR3 DNA: TGTGCCAGCCGGGCAGGGGGACCCCTCCACTTT
CDR3 protein: CASRAGGPLHF
D gene: TRBD1
J gene: TRBJ1-6
clone size: many
V gene: TRBV6-1

CDR3 DNA: TGTGCCAGCAGTGAACCGACAGAGTTGCAAGAGACCCAGTACTTC
CDR3 protein: CASSEPTELQETQYF
D gene: -
J gene: TRBJ2-5
clone size: many
V gene: TRBV2

CDR3 DNA: TGTGCCAGCAGCTTCGGAGGGGAGGGAATGGCTTTCTTT
CDR3 protein: CASSFGGEGMAFF
D gene: -
J gene: TRBJ1-1
clone size: many
V gene: TRBV11-3

CDR3 DNA: TGTGCCAGCAGTGAAGAGAGACAGGGCTATGGCTACACCTTC
CDR3 protein: CASSEERQGYGYTF
D gene: TRBD1
J gene: TRBJ1-2
clone size: many
V gene: TRBV2

CDR3 DNA: TGTGCCAGCAGTTACTTAGGGCTGGGGAATGAGCAGTTCTTC
CDR3 protein: CASSYLGLGNEQFF
D gene: -
J gene: TRBJ2-1
clone size: -
V gene: TRBV6-6

CDR3 DNA: TGTGCCAGCAGTTACGGCAGCCGAGGGGCTAATGAAAAACTGTTTTTT
CDR3 protein: CASSYGSRGANEKLFF
D gene: -
J gene: TRBJ1-4
clone size: -
V gene: TRBV6-5

CDR3 DNA: TGTGCCAGCAGTGTCCGGGTTGCGAACACTGAAGCTTTCTTT
CDR3 protein: CASSVRVANTEAFF
D gene: -
J gene: TRBJ1-1
clone size: many
V gene: TRBV12-3/TRBV12-4

CDR3 DNA: TGCGCCAGCAGCTGGACTGACGGGAACACCGGGGAGCTGTTTTTT
CDR3 protein: CASSWTDGNTGELFF
D gene: -
J gene: TRBJ2-2
clone size: few
V gene: TRBV5-1

CDR3 DNA: TGCGCCAGCAGCCCGGGACGTGGACTAGCGGGATCCACAGATACGCAGTATTTT
CDR3 protein: CASSPGRGLAGSTDTQYF
D gene: TRBD2
J gene: TRBJ2-3
clone size: few
V gene: TRBV5-1

CDR3 DNA: TGCAGTGCTAGAGATCCAGACGGGAATCAGCCCCAGCATTTT
CDR3 protein: CSARDPDGNQPQHF
D gene: -
J gene: TRBJ1-5
clone size: many
V gene: TRBV20-1

CDR3 DNA: TGTGCCAGCAGTTTACAGGGGAGCGGGAGCCCCACCGGGGAGCTGTTTTTT
CDR3 protein: CASSLQGSGSPTGELFF
D gene: TRBD2
J gene: TRBJ2-2
clone size: many
V gene: TRBV12-3/TRBV12-4

CDR3 DNA: TGTGCCAGTAGTATTTGGGCGACAGGGGCGGGACAGCCCCAGCATTTT
CDR3 protein: CASSIWATGAGQPQHF
D gene: TRBD1
J gene: TRBJ1-5
clone size: -
V gene: TRBV19

CDR3 DNA: TGTGCCAGCCTAGGGCAGGGGGCGCATAATGAGCAGTTCTTC
CDR3 protein: CASLGQGAHNEQFF
D gene: TRBD1
J gene: TRBJ2-1
clone size: many
V gene: TRBV11-3

CDR3 DNA: TGTGCCAGCTCAACCGGACAGGGATTCTATGGCTACACCTTC
CDR3 protein: CASSTGQGFYGYTF
D gene: TRBD1
J gene: TRBJ1-2
clone size: few
V gene: TRBV18

CDR3 DNA: TGCAGCGCTACCCTCGGCTCTGGGGGCATCACTCTCTACGAGCAGTACTTC
CDR3 protein: CSATLGSGGITLYEQYF
D gene: -
J gene: TRBJ2-7
clone size: many
V gene: TRBV29-1

CDR3 DNA: TGTGCCAGTAGTATTCTCCTAAGCGAATATGAGCAGTTCTTC
CDR3 protein: CASSILLSEYEQFF
D gene: -
J gene: TRBJ2-1
clone size: few
V gene: TRBV19

CDR3 DNA: TGTGCCAGCAAGGGTCTAGGCCGAACTCAGCCCCAGCATTTT
CDR3 protein: CASKGLGRTQPQHF
D gene: -
J gene: TRBJ1-5
clone size: -
V gene: TRBV27

CDR3 DNA: TGTGCCAGCAGCGAACAGGGTTGGGGCTACACCTTC
CDR3 protein: CASSEQGWGYTF
D gene: -
J gene: TRBJ1-2
clone size: -
V gene: TRBV12-3/TRBV12-4

CDR3 DNA: TGCAGCGTTGTCAGGGCCCAGGGCACTGAAGCTTTCTTT
CDR3 protein: CSVVRAQGTEAFF
D gene: -
J gene: TRBJ1-1
clone size: many
V gene: TRBV29-1

CDR3 DNA: TGTGCCAGCATACGGAGGACAGGGGTTTCAGATACGCAGTATTTT
CDR3 protein: CASIRRTGVSDTQYF
D gene: TRBD1
J gene: TRBJ2-3
clone size: -
V gene: TRBV6-1

CDR3 DNA: TGTGCCAGCAGCCAAAACCTAGCGGGAGGGGGTCACAATGAGCAGTTCTTC
CDR3 protein: CASSQNLAGGGHNEQFF
D gene: TRBD2
J gene: TRBJ2-1
clone size: few
V gene: TRBV4-2

CDR3 DNA: TGCAGCGTTGAGGCCCCACTGGATAACTATGGCTACACCTTC
CDR3 protein: CSVEAPLDNYGYTF
D gene: -
J gene: TRBJ1-2
clone size: many
V gene: TRBV29-1

CDR3 DNA: TGTGCCAGCAGTGTCAGGGCCACAGATACGCAGTATTTT
CDR3 protein: CASSVRATDTQYF
D gene: -
J gene: TRBJ2-3
clone size: -
V gene: TRBV6-4

CDR3 DNA: TGTGCCAGTAGTATCGCGGGAGGGGTGACCGGGGAGCTGTTTTTT
CDR3 protein: CASSIAGGVTGELFF
D gene: TRBD2
J gene: TRBJ2-2
clone size: few
V gene: TRBV19

CDR3 DNA: TGTGCCAGCAGTTCCGCTAGCAATCAGCCCCAGCATTTT
CDR3 protein: CASSSASNQPQHF
D gene: -
J gene: TRBJ1-5
clone size: many
V gene: TRBV27

CDR3 DNA: TGCAGTGCCGACAGGGGTCCCAACGAGCAGTACTTC
CDR3 protein: CSADRGPNEQYF
D gene: TRBD1
J gene: TRBJ2-7
clone size: -
V gene: TRBV20-1

CDR3 DNA: TGCAGCGTTTTGGGTGTCTCTGGGGCCAACGTCCTGACTTTC
CDR3 protein: CSVLGVSGANVLTF
D gene: -
J gene: TRBJ2-6
clone size: many
V gene: TRBV29-1

CDR3 DNA: TGCAGTGCTAGCCCGGGACAGGTTTTCACAGATACGCAGTATTTT
CDR3 protein: CSASPGQVFTDTQYF
D gene: TRBD1
J gene: TRBJ2-3
clone size: many
V gene: TRBV20-1